The next 23 T cell receptor beta chains were all read from a single sample in a study of T cells in women clearing cervical HPV infection. Only in-frame clones appear in the TCRdb table, and some are missing; sequencing was by immunoSEQ multiplex PCR. Its table records about 39,000 clones. The sample taken for sequencing was blood buffy coat. These receptors came from a woman between 18 and 70 years old with a cervical HPV16 infection that either progressed to CIN3+ or cleared (not recorded which).

A note on this clone: The read gets to within 3 residues of the CDR3 end, and the germline J gene fills in the rest. The gene calls are TRBV19 and TRBJ2-3, with D maybe TRBD1 (7 bases). The V end was cut by 2 bases, the J end by 4 bases, with 13 bases between. Per the germline V gene, CDR1 is LNHDA and CDR2 is SQIVND (reference sequence). The CDR3 consists of 15 residues. The sequenced CDR3 bases are TGTGCCAGTAGTATATGGGCAGGGGGGCCAGATACG. It codes for CASSIWAGGPDT. The full CDR3 reads CASSIWAGGPDTQYF.

On this clone: Read sequence stops 3 residues before the CDR3 end, and the germline J gene provides the missing end. V usage is TRBV5-1 and J usage is TRBJ2-3; 16 bases agree with TRBD2. Germline values: CDR1 SGHRS, CDR2 YFSETQ. J lost 4 bases, V lost 4 bases, and 6 bases had no gene match. The CDR3 contains 17 residues. The CDR3 DNA, read in part, is TGCGCCAGCAGCAGAGGGACTAGCGGGGGGGCCTCAGATACG. Residues: CASSRGTSGGASDT. The entire CDR3 protein reads CASSRGTSGGASDTQYF.

With regard to this clone: The read is 3 residues too short to cover the CDR3 end, so that end is filled in from the germline J gene. The chain has TRBV5-4 and TRBJ2-1; 11 nucleotides line up with TRBD2. The V segment lost 4 bases and the J segment 5 bases; nucleotides outside the gene matches: 5. This CDR3 spans 15 amino acids. Per germline, CDR1 SGHNT and CDR2 YYREEE (reference sequence). The CDR3 loop is CASSPGTSGDNEQFF. The part of the CDR3 DNA that was read is TGTGCCAGCAGCCCTGGGACTAGCGGAGACAATGAG.

In the case of this clone: Sequencing ends 3 residues short of the CDR3 end; the germline J gene provides the rest. This sequence joins TRBV5-4 and TRBJ2-7; TRBD2 matches at 14 bases. Germline V gene sequence: CDR1 SGHNT, CDR2 YYREEE (reference sequence). Unmatched junction bases numbered 8, after V lost 4 bases and J lost 5 bases. This CDR3 is 16 amino acids long. CDR3 DNA, as far as it was read: TGTGCCAGCAGCACCAGACTAGCGGGGGGGTTCGACGAG. Its protein is CASSTRLAGGFDE. The entire CDR3 reads CASSTRLAGGFDEQYF.

About this clone itself: The CDR3 end is not reached by the read, which stops 3 residues before it; the germline J gene fills it in. The V gene is TRBV12-3 or TRBV12-4, the J gene TRBJ2-7; D gene uncertain. CDR3 length: 12 residues. V was shortened by 3 bases and J by 3 bases, with 6 bases between the two germline ends. CDR3: CASSLRHYEQYF. Partial CDR3 DNA: TGTGCCAGCAGTTTGCGTCACTACGAG.

Regarding this clone: The CDR3 extends 3 residues past the end of the read, so its final part is completed from the germline J gene. The rearrangement joins TRBV5-1 to TRBJ2-2; TRBD1 agrees at 11 bases. The CDR3 consists of 16 residues. Germline assignment: CDR1 SGHRS and CDR2 YFSETQ. The J segment lost 6 bases and the V segment lost 0 bases, leaving 4 bases of the junction unmatched. The CDR3 region is CASSLAGTGGSGELFF. The CDR3 bases that were read are TGCGCCAGCAGCTTGGCCGGGACAGGGGGGTCCGGGGAG.

On this clone: The CDR3 is cut off 3 residues early in the read; its end comes from the germline J gene. V and J are TRBV5-4 and TRBJ2-5, with D tentatively TRBD1 (6 bases). The length of the CDR3 is 15 residues. Looked up from germline, CDR1 is SGHNT and CDR2 is YYREEE (reference sequence). Trimming took off 2 bases at V and 5 bases at J, with 16 bases between the two ends. CDR3 bases read: TGTGCCAGCAGCTTAGTCGGGACACCGGGGGAGACC. It yields the protein CASSLVGTPGET. The full CDR3 protein reads CASSLVGTPGETQYF.

A note on this clone: Coverage ceases 3 residues before the CDR3 finishes, and the germline J gene fills in the end. This sequence joins TRBV19 and TRBJ1-1, with unresolved D. V was pared by 5 bases and J by 0 bases, with 10 bases between. The CDR3 is 14 residues long. The V gene's germline CDR1 is LNHDA and CDR2 SQIVND (reference sequence). The CDR3 reads CASSSTPMNTEAFF. The sequenced part of the CDR3 DNA is TGTGCCAGTAGTTCGACACCGATGAACACTGAA.

Turning to this clone: Sequencing ends 3 residues short of the CDR3 end; the germline J gene provides the rest. V and J are TRBV5-8 and TRBJ1-5; TRBD1 matches 10 bases. Germline values: CDR1 SGHTS, CDR2 YDEGEE. The CDR3 extends over 14 amino acids. The J segment lost 7 bases and the V segment lost 4 bases, leaving 5 bases of the junction unmatched. The DNA read from the CDR3 is TGTGCCAGCAGCGCCGGGACAGGGGAGCAGCCC. It yields the protein CASSAGTGEQP. From start to end, the CDR3 is CASSAGTGEQPQHF.

About this clone: The read ends 3 residues before the CDR3 terminus; that terminus is restored from the germline J gene. The chain uses TRBV2 and TRBJ2-5; D is ambiguous. V was shortened by 4 bases and J by 3 bases, with 6 bases between the two germline ends. The CDR3 is 12 residues long. From germline, CDR1 is SNHLY and CDR2 FYNNEI. The CDR3 sequence: CASSVHKETQYF. The CDR3 bases that were read are TGTGCCAGCAGTGTACACAAAGAGACC.

Concerning this clone: The CDR3 goes on 3 residues after the read ends, and that part is filled in from the germline J gene. This rearrangement joins TRBV5-1 to TRBJ1-6; tentative D call: TRBD1 (6 bases). Germline CDR1 SGHRS, CDR2 YFSETQ. V shed 2 bases and J shed 2 bases, with 8 bases lying between them. The CDR3 length is 15 residues. The CDR3 DNA, read in part, is TGCGCCAGCAGCTTCGACAGGACCTATAATTCACCC. This codes for CASSFDRTYNSP. The CDR3 in full is CASSFDRTYNSPLHF.

As to this clone: The read ends 3 residues before the CDR3 terminus; that terminus is restored from the germline J gene. The chain combines TRBV5-6 with TRBJ1-5; no firm D call. The CDR3 length is 14 residues. CDR1 SGHDT and CDR2 YYEEEE come from the germline V gene. Trimming took off 0 bases at V and 2 bases at J, with 6 bases between the two ends. The CDR3 reads CASSLGLGNQPQHF. The CDR3 DNA, read in part, is TGTGCCAGCAGCTTGGGGCTGGGCAATCAGCCC.

Comments on this clone: Read data end 3 residues before the CDR3 end; the end is taken from the germline J gene. The gene calls are TRBV5-1 and TRBJ1-4; D is uncertain. Per the germline V gene, CDR1 is SGHRS and CDR2 is YFSETQ. The CDR3 has 14 amino acids. V was trimmed by 3 bases and J by 0 bases, leaving 6 bases between them. The sequenced part of the CDR3 DNA is TGCGCCAGCAGCTCAGTATCAACTAATGAAAAA. As protein: CASSSVSTNEK. In full, the CDR3 reads CASSSVSTNEKLFF.

On this clone: The read terminates 3 residues before the CDR3 end, so the remaining end is supplied by the germline J gene. The chain has TRBV20-1 and TRBJ1-1; D is perhaps TRBD1 (6 bases). The V gene's germline CDR1 is DFQATT and CDR2 SNEGSKA (reference sequence). The CDR3 totals 12 residues. Trimming took off 5 bases at V and 1 base at J, with 8 bases between the two ends. The CDR3 DNA, read in part, is TGCAGTGCTGTAGGGGGGAACACTGAA. Amino acid sequence: CSAVGGNTE. The entire CDR3 is CSAVGGNTEAFF.

With regard to this clone: The read is 3 residues too short to cover the CDR3 end, so that end is filled in from the germline J gene. V gene TRBV7-9 combines with J gene TRBJ2-5, with 8 bases identical to TRBD2. In germline, CDR1 is SEHNR, CDR2 FQNEAQ (reference sequence). The V segment lost 1 base and the J segment 1 base; nucleotides outside the gene matches: 2. The CDR3 extends over 15 amino acids. This CDR3 reads CASSLERGPQETQYF. The CDR3 bases that were read are TGTGCCAGCAGCTTAGAGCGGGGGCCCCAAGAGACC.

Concerning this clone: The sequence runs out 3 residues before the end of the CDR3; the remainder is reconstructed from the germline J gene. The chain recombines TRBV2 with TRBJ2-5; 7 bases fit TRBD1. After removal of 1 base from V and 5 bases from J, the junction contained 7 bases not matched to a gene. From germline, CDR1 is SNHLY and CDR2 FYNNEI. This CDR3 is 15 amino acids long. The CDR3: CASSEVRGGAETQYF. The CDR3 DNA, read in part, is TGTGCCAGCAGTGAAGTTCGAGGGGGCGCTGAGACC.

As concerns this clone: The read stops 3 residues short of the end of the CDR3; the missing end is completed from the germline J gene. The chain uses TRBV5-5 and TRBJ2-2, with 7 positions matching TRBD2. V shed 2 bases and J 4 bases; nucleotides not matched to a gene: 5. Germline CDR1 and CDR2: SGHKS and YYEKEE (reference sequence). The CDR3 is 15 amino acids. CDR3 DNA, as far as it was read: TGTGCCAGCAGCTTACTTGCGGGAGCCACCGGGGAG. Translating gives CASSLLAGATGE. The entire CDR3 is CASSLLAGATGELFF.

CDR3: CASSVDRGSNQPQHF. CDR3 DNA, as far as it was read: TGTGCCAGTAGTGTGGACAGGGGCAGCAATCAGCCC. The V gene is TRBV19, the J gene TRBJ1-5; TRBD1 aligns across 9 bases. Read data end 3 residues before the CDR3 end; the end is taken from the germline J gene. CDR1 LNHDA and CDR2 SQIVND come from the germline V gene (reference sequence). V lost 5 bases to trimming and J lost 1 base; unmatched junction nucleotides: 3. The CDR3 contains 15 residues.

Comment on this clone: The read stops 3 residues short of the end of the CDR3; the missing end is completed from the germline J gene. The chain joins TRBV5-4 to TRBJ2-5, with D maybe TRBD2 (6 bases). The CDR3 runs 15 residues. CDR1 and CDR2 (germline): SGHNT, YYREEE (reference sequence). Trimming took 3 bases from V and 1 from J, leaving 13 bases between them. The CDR3 spells CASSSGGRGQETQYF. The CDR3 bases that were read are TGTGCCAGCAGCTCCGGTGGGCGGGGCCAAGAGACC.

About this clone: The CDR3 end is not reached by the read, which stops 3 residues before it; the germline J gene fills it in. The gene calls are TRBV9 and TRBJ1-2; the D is unclear. This CDR3 spans 13 amino acids. Germline assignment: CDR1 SGDLS and CDR2 YYNGEE. V was shortened by 0 bases and J by 2 bases, with 5 bases between the two germline ends. CDR3 sequence reads: CASSVDGNYGYTF. CDR3 DNA, as far as it was read: TGTGCCAGCAGCGTAGACGGGAACTATGGC.

Turning to this clone: Sequencing ends 3 residues short of the CDR3 end; the germline J gene provides the rest. J is TRBJ2-5 and V is TRBV6-1, with D tentatively TRBD1 (5 bases). Germline CDR1 is MNHNS and CDR2 is SASEGT. The CDR3 runs 14 residues. Deletions cut 3 bases from V and 1 base from J, with 9 bases between. The CDR3 region is CASSEGPSQETQYF. CDR3 DNA, as far as it was read: TGTGCCAGCAGTGAGGGGCCCTCCCAAGAGACC.

Note on this clone: The read falls 3 residues short of the CDR3 end, and the missing part is taken from the germline J gene. This chain links TRBV20-1 with TRBJ1-2; 10 bases map to TRBD1. The CDR3 is 15 residues long. Germline CDR1 DFQATT, CDR2 SNEGSKA (reference sequence). The sequenced CDR3 bases are TGCAGTGCTAGAGCCGGACAGGGGGTACTATGGGGC. Translating gives CSARAGQGVLWG. Given in full, the CDR3 is CSARAGQGVLWGYTF.

As to this clone: The read ends 3 residues before the CDR3 terminus; that terminus is restored from the germline J gene. The chain employs TRBV28 and TRBJ1-2, with D possibly TRBD1 on 5 matching bases. Germline CDR1 MDHEN, CDR2 SYDVKM. The CDR3 extends over 14 amino acids. CDR3 protein: CASSSQALPRGYTF. CDR3 bases read: TGTGCCAGCAGTTCCCAAGCGCTCCCACGGGGG.